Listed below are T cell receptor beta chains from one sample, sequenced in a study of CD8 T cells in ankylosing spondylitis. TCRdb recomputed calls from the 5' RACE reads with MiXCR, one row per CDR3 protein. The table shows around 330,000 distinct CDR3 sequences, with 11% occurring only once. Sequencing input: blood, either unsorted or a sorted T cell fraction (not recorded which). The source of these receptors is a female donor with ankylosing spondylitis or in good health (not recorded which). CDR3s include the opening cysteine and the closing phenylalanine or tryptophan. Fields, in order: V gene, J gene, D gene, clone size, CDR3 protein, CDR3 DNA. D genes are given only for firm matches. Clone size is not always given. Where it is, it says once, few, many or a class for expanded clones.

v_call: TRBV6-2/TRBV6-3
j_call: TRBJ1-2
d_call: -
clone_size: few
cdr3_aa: CASSPFRTYGYTF
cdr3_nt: TGTGCCAGCAGTCCATTTCGTACCTATGGCTACACCTTC

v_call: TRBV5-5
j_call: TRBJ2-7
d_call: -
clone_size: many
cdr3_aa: CASSHTGSYEQYF
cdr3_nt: TGTGCCAGCAGCCATACAGGCTCCTACGAGCAGTACTTC

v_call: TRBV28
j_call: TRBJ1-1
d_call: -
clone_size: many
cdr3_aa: CASKPPKTGYTEAFF
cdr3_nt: TGTGCCAGCAAGCCACCTAAAACAGGGTACACTGAAGCTTTCTTT

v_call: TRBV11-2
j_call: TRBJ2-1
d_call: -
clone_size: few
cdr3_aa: CASSPPHRDRTGEQFF
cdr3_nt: TGTGCCAGCAGCCCACCACACCGGGACCGCACGGGTGAGCAGTTCTTC

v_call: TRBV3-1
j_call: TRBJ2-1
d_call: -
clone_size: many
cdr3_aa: CASSLFHEQFF
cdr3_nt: TGTGCCAGCAGCTTATTCCATGAGCAGTTCTTC

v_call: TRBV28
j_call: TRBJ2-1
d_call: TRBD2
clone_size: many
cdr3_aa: CASSSPRRGYNEQFF
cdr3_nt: TGTGCCAGCAGTTCCCCTCGGCGGGGGTACAATGAGCAGTTCTTC

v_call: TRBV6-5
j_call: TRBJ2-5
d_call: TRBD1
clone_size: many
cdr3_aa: CASSYPGQGRETQYF
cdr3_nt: TGTGCCAGCAGTTATCCGGGACAGGGGCGAGAGACCCAGTACTTC

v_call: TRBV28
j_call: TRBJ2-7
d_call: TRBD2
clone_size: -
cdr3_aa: CASSFTSEASYEQYF
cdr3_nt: TGTGCCAGCAGTTTCACTAGCGAGGCGTCCTACGAGCAGTACTTC

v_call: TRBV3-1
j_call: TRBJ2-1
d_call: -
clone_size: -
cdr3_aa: CASSQGFTGSNEQFF
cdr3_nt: TGTGCCAGCAGCCAAGGATTCACAGGAAGCAATGAGCAGTTCTTC

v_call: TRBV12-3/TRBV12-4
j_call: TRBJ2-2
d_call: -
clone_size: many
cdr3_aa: CASSLGAGDNTGELFF
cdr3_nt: TGTGCCAGCAGTTTGGGAGCAGGGGACAACACCGGGGAGCTGTTTTTT

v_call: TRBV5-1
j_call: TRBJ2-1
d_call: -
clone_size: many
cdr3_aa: CASRTRLVGSYNEQFF
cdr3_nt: TGCGCCAGCAGAACCCGACTAGTTGGCTCCTACAATGAGCAGTTCTTC

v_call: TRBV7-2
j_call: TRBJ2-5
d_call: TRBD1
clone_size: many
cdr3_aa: CASSSTGGQETQYF
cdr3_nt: TGTGCCAGCAGTTCGACAGGGGGCCAAGAGACCCAGTACTTC

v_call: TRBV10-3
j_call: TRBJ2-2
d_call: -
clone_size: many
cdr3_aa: CAIRGDTNTGELFF
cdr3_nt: TGTGCCATCAGGGGGGACACGAACACCGGGGAGCTGTTTTTT

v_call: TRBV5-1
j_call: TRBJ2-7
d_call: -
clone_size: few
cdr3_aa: CASSLGSPSYEQYF
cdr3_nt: TGCGCCAGCAGCTTGGGGTCCCCGTCCTACGAGCAGTACTTC

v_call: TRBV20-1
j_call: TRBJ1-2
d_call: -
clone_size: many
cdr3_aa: CSARVVVGGGYTF
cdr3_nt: TGCAGTGCTAGAGTGGTAGTGGGGGGTGGCTACACCTTC

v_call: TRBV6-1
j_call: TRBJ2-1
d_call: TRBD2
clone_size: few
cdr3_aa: CASSATTGGSYNEQFF
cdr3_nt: TGTGCCAGCAGTGCCACAACGGGAGGCTCCTACAATGAGCAGTTCTTC

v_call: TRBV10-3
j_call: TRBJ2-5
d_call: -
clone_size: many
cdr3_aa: CAITAKIGETQYF
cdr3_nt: TGTGCCATTACAGCCAAGATTGGGGAGACCCAGTACTTC

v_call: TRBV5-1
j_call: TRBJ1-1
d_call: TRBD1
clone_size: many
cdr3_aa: CASSSDGQGGATEAFF
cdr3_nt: TGCGCCAGCAGCTCAGATGGACAGGGAGGAGCCACTGAAGCTTTCTTT

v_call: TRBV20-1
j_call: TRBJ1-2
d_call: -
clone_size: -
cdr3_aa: CSASREGGIGYTF
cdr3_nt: TGCAGTGCTAGTCGAGAGGGGGGGATTGGCTACACCTTC

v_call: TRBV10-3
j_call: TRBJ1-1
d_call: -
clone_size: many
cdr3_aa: CAISEWSTEAFF
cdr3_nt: TGTGCCATCAGTGAATGGAGCACTGAAGCTTTCTTT

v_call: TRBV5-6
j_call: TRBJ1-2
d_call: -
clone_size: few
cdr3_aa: CASSKIPGYGYTF
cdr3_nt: TGTGCCAGCAGCAAAATCCCGGGCTATGGCTACACCTTC

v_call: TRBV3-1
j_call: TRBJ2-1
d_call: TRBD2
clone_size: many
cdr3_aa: CASSRRLAGAYNEQFF
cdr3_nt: TGTGCCAGCAGCCGCCGCTTAGCGGGGGCATACAATGAGCAGTTCTTC

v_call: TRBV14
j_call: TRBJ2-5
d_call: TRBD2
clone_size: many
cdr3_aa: CASSHRDYQETQYF
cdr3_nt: TGTGCCAGCAGCCACAGGGACTATCAAGAGACCCAGTACTTC

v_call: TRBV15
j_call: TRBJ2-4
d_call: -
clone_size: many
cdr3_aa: CATSKEAPGLGVKNIQYF
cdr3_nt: TGTGCCACCAGCAAAGAGGCCCCAGGGCTAGGGGTCAAAAACATTCAGTACTTC

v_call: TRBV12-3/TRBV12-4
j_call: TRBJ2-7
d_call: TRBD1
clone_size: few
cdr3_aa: CASSFPRDRGHEQYF
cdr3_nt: TGTGCCAGCAGTTTCCCCCGGGACAGGGGTCACGAGCAGTACTTC

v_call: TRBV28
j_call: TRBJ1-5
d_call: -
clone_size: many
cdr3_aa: CASSSPRLGSNQPQHF
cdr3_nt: TGTGCCAGCAGTTCCCCGAGGCTGGGAAGCAATCAGCCCCAGCATTTT

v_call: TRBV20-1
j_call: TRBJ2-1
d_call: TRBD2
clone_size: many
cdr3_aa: CSARLLAAEQFF
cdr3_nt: TGCAGTGCTAGACTACTAGCGGCTGAGCAGTTCTTC

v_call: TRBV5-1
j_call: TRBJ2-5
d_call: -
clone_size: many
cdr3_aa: CASSPYSQETQYF
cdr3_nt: TGCGCCAGCAGCCCCTACAGCCAAGAGACCCAGTACTTC

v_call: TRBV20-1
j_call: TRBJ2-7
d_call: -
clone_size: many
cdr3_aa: CSARLAFSYEQYF
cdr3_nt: TGCAGTGCTAGACTAGCGTTCAGCTACGAGCAGTACTTC

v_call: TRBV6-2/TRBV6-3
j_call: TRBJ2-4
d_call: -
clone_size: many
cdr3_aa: CASSLQRQEDIQYF
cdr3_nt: TGTGCCAGCAGTTTACAAAGACAAGAGGACATTCAGTACTTC

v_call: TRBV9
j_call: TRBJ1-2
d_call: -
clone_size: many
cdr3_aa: CASSPGDRFHFYGYTF
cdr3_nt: TGTGCCAGCAGCCCCGGAGATAGATTCCACTTCTATGGCTACACCTTC

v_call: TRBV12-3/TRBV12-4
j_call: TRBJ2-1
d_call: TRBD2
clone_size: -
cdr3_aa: CASSPWTSGGNEQFF
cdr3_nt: TGTGCCAGCAGTCCGTGGACTAGCGGGGGAAATGAGCAGTTCTTC

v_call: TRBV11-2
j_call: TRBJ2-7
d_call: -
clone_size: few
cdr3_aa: CASSLTSKAYEQYF
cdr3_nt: TGTGCCAGCAGCTTAACTAGCAAGGCCTACGAGCAGTACTTC

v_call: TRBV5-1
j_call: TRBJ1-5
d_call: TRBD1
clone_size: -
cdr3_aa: CASSLTGTANQPQHF
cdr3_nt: TGCGCCAGCAGCCTGACCGGGACAGCCAATCAGCCCCAGCATTTT

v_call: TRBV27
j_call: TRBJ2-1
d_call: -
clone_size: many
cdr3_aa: CASSSLGGVRDEQFF
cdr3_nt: TGTGCCAGCAGCTCCCTCGGAGGGGTACGAGATGAGCAGTTCTTC

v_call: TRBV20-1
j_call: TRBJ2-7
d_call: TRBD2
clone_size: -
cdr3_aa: CSANGLAGTHEQYF
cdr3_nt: TGCAGTGCTAACGGGCTAGCGGGAACCCACGAGCAGTACTTC

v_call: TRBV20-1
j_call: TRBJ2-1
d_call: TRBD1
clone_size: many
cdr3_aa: CSAVTGGSWVNEQFF
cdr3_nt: TGCAGTGCTGTAACAGGGGGCTCTTGGGTCAATGAGCAGTTCTTC

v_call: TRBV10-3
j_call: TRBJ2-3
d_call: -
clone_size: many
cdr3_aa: CAISPSSGLSDTQYF
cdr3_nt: TGTGCCATCAGCCCCTCGAGCGGGCTATCAGATACGCAGTATTTT

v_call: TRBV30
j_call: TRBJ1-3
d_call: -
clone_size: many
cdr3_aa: CAWSVWSPTGSGNTIYF
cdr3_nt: TGTGCCTGGAGTGTATGGTCACCTACGGGCTCTGGAAACACCATATATTTT

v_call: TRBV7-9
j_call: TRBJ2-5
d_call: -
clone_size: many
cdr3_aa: CASSLLTGETQYF
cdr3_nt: TGTGCCAGCAGCTTACTGACGGGCGAGACCCAGTACTTC

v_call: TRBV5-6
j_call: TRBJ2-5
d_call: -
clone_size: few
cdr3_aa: CASSAFETQYF
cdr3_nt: TGTGCCAGCAGCGCATTCGAGACCCAGTACTTC